The 20 T cell receptor beta chains in this list originate from one sample, sequenced in a study of beta chain features in type 1 diabetes. Reverse transcription of all isolated RNA meant that expressed TCRB transcripts were sequenced. Using immunoSEQ multiplex PCR, the repertoire was profiled, and TCRdb retains in-frame clones only, with some absent. Among approximately 23,000 clones listed, about 70% were seen once. The sample consisted of Tregs from blood. The origin of the receptors is a woman aged 40 to 50 in good health.

The chain combines TRBV7-6 with TRBJ2-3; no clear D. Germline assignment: CDR1 SGHVS and CDR2 FNYEAQ. V lost 3 bases and J 0 bases, leaving 10 bases between the germline ends. The CDR3 extends over 15 amino acids. DNA for the CDR3: TGTGCCAGCAGCTTTATAGCTCCTAGCACAGATACGCAGTATTTT. This translates into CASSFIAPSTDTQYF.

The gene calls are TRBV27 and TRBJ1-5, with 9 nucleotides matching TRBD1. Germline lookup yields CDR1 MNHEY and CDR2 SMNVEV (reference sequence). There are 15 residues in the CDR3. Trimming cost V 10 bases and J 6 bases; bases outside gene matches: 13. CDR3: CATLNWDREIQPQHF. The CDR3 bases are TGTGCCACACTAAACTGGGACAGGGAAATTCAGCCCCAGCATTTT.

The chain joins TRBV7-8 to TRBJ2-5, with a tentative D call TRBD2 (6 bases). In germline, CDR1 is SGHVS, CDR2 FQNEAQ. Trimming left V 0 bases short and J 1 base short, with 9 bases between. The CDR3 totals 15 residues. The CDR3, as DNA: TGTGCCAGCAGCTTAGCTTGGGGGGTCCAAGAGACCCAGTACTTC. This encodes CASSLAWGVQETQYF.

The chain links TRBV7-9 to TRBJ1-4, with D possibly matching TRBD1 (6 bases). The CDR3 has 13 residues. V gave up 1 base and J gave up 7 bases, with 7 bases separating them. In germline, CDR1 is SEHNR, CDR2 FQNEAQ (reference sequence). DNA for the CDR3: TGTGCCAGCAGCTTAGGGACAGTTGAAAAACTGTTTTTT. Protein: CASSLGTVEKLFF.

The J gene is TRBJ2-5, the V gene TRBV29-1; TRBD1 matches at 7 bases. The J segment lost 5 bases and the V segment lost 7 bases, leaving 4 bases of the junction unmatched. This CDR3 is 11 amino acids long. Germline-derived CDR1 and CDR2 are SQVTM and ANQGSEA. This CDR3 reads CSATGAETQYF. CDR3 sequence (DNA): TGCAGCGCTACAGGGGCCGAGACCCAGTACTTC.

V and J are TRBV7-9 and TRBJ1-2; D ambiguous. Trimming took off 2 bases at V and 3 bases at J, with 13 bases between the two ends. The CDR3 length is 15 residues. Germline CDR1 SEHNR, CDR2 FQNEAQ (reference sequence). Here the CDR3 reads CASSLSARRDYGYTF. In DNA, the CDR3 is TGTGCCAGCAGCTTATCGGCCAGGAGGGACTATGGCTACACCTTC.

In its sample, this clone was seen a few times. Here the CDR3 reads CASSEDRGHGGGTEAFF. DNA of the CDR3: TGCGCCAGCAGTGAGGACAGGGGGCATGGTGGTGGCACTGAAGCTTTCTTT. The chain has TRBV10-2 and TRBJ1-1; 10 bases line up with TRBD1. Trimming took 2 bases from V and 4 from J; bases not matched to a gene: 10. This CDR3 comprises 17 residues. Germline values: CDR1 WSHSY, CDR2 SAAADI.

This clone was seen more than once but under ten times. V usage is TRBV5-1 and J usage is TRBJ2-7, with TRBD1 matching over 9 bases. The CDR3 contains 17 residues. The V and J ends lost 3 bases and 6 bases, in that order; junction bases with no gene match: 16. Germline V gene lookup returns CDR1 SGHRS and CDR2 YFSETQ. CDR3 sequence (DNA): TGCGCCAGCAGCTCCGGACAGGGGCTGGCAAAATTACGCGAGCAGTACTTC. Amino acid sequence: CASSSGQGLAKLREQYF. Full variable domain (remainder filled in from reference TRBV5-1 and TRBJ2-7): KAGVTQTPRYLIKTRGQQVTLSCSPISGHRSVSWYQQTPGQGLQFLFEYFSETQRNKGNFPGRFSGRQFSNSRSEMNVSTLELGDSALYLCASSSGQGLAKLREQYFGPGTRLTVT.

This clone has just a few counts. J is TRBJ1-2 and V is TRBV4-1, with 8 bases that match TRBD1. This CDR3 spans 17 amino acids. With V trimmed by 0 bases and J by 4 bases, 10 bases remained unmatched. In germline, CDR1 is MGHRA, CDR2 YSYEKL. The CDR3 protein is CASSQEGAGGFSYGYTF. In DNA form, the CDR3 reads TGCGCCAGCAGCCAAGAAGGGGCAGGGGGCTTTAGCTATGGCTACACCTTC.

This clone came up a few times. This chain uses TRBV5-5 with TRBJ2-6; 11 bases are shared with TRBD1. The CDR3 covers 18 residues. Germline V gives CDR1 SGHKS, CDR2 YYEKEE (reference sequence). V trimming: 1 base; J trimming: 0 bases; junction bases outside the gene matches: 3. CDR3 DNA sequence: TGTGCCAGCAGCTTGCTCGGGACAGGGGGCTCTGGGGCCAACGTCCTGACTTTC. Translation gives CASSLLGTGGSGANVLTF.

This chain joins TRBV5-6 and TRBJ1-1; possibly TRBD1 for D (5 bases). CDR1 is SGHDT and CDR2 is YYEEEE in the germline V gene. Trimming took off 7 bases at V and 5 bases at J, with 9 bases between the two ends. The CDR3 is made up of 11 amino acids. CDR3 loop: CASERGTEAFF. DNA for the CDR3: TGTGCCAGCGAACGGGGGACTGAAGCTTTCTTT. Combining the CDR3 with reference TRBV5-6 and TRBJ1-1 gives the whole variable domain DAGVTQSPTHLIKTRGQQVTLRCSPKSGHDTVSWYQQALGQGPQFIFQYYEEEERQRGNFPDRFSGHQFPNYSSELNVNALLLGDSALYLCASERGTEAFFGQGTRLTVV.

In its sample, this clone was seen once. The chain recombines TRBV19 with TRBJ2-7; 7 nucleotides line up with TRBD2. This CDR3 is built from 14 residues. The germline V gene encodes CDR1 LNHDA and CDR2 SQIVND (reference sequence). With V trimmed by 5 bases and J by 1 base, 5 bases remained unmatched. CDR3 protein: CASSRGDGSYEQYF. The DNA of the CDR3 is TGTGCCAGTAGTCGGGGGGATGGGTCCTACGAGCAGTACTTC.

The chain has TRBV5-1 and TRBJ2-7; no reliable D call. The CDR3 runs to 11 residues. The germline V and J ends were trimmed by 1 base and 3 bases, with 2 bases remaining between them. Germline V gives CDR1 SGHRS, CDR2 YFSETQ. The CDR3 sequence is CASSLHYEQYF. The CDR3 DNA is TGCGCCAGCAGCTTGCACTACGAGCAGTACTTC.

This chain connects TRBV6-5 to TRBJ1-1; the D gene is possibly TRBD1 (6 bases). CDR3 size: 12 residues. The V and J ends lost 5 bases and 10 bases respectively, with 14 bases between them. Germline V lookup: CDR1 MNHEY, CDR2 SVGAGI. CDR3 sequence (DNA): TGTGCCAGCAGTCAGGGGTGGGAAGGAGCTTTCTTT. This sequence encodes CASSQGWEGAFF.

The chain combines TRBV7-2 with TRBJ1-5; D gene uncertain. The V gene lost 2 bases and the J gene lost 5 bases, with 13 bases spanning the gap. Looked up from germline, CDR1 is SGHTA and CDR2 is FQGNSA. The CDR3 has 15 amino acids. The CDR3 sequence is CASSLLVRFDQPQHF. The CDR3 DNA reads as TGTGCCAGCAGCTTACTGGTTCGGTTCGATCAGCCCCAGCATTTT.

The chain combines TRBV29-1 with TRBJ1-1, with D possibly TRBD1 on 5 matching bases. The germline V gene encodes CDR1 SQVTM and CDR2 ANQGSEA. This CDR3 contains 12 residues. With 6 bases removed from V and 6 bases from J, the gap between germline ends came to 14 bases. In DNA, the CDR3 is TGCAGCGTCTCGGAGGGAGGGGCTGAAGCTTTCTTT. Amino acid sequence: CSVSEGGAEAFF.

The rearrangement joins TRBV7-8 to TRBJ2-1; 11 nucleotides line up with TRBD2. The CDR3 length is 16 residues. CDR1 is SGHVS and CDR2 is FQNEAQ in the germline V gene. Trimming removed 3 bases from V and 0 bases from J; junction bases left unmatched: 1. CDR3 in amino acids: CASSLTSGVSYNEQFF. DNA for the CDR3: TGTGCCAGCAGCTTGACTAGCGGGGTCTCCTACAATGAGCAGTTCTTC.

The chain carries TRBV4-2 and TRBJ2-3; 8 positions agree with TRBD1. Germline CDR1 and CDR2: LGHNA and YNFKEQ. CDR3 length: 17 residues. After removal of 1 base from V and 6 bases from J, the junction contained 12 bases not matched to a gene. CDR3 bases: TGTGCCAGCAGCCAAGTATCCAGGGGGCGCACTCGGGATACGCAGTATTTT. Its translation: CASSQVSRGRTRDTQYF.

The CDR3: CASSVGRGGGASDTQYF. Here the CDR3 DNA reads TGTGCCAGCAGTGTCGGCCGGGGCGGGGGGGCCTCGGATACGCAGTATTTT. This chain joins TRBV28 and TRBJ2-3; 9 bases are a match to TRBD2. Germline CDR1 MDHEN, CDR2 SYDVKM. Unmatched junction bases numbered 15, after V lost 5 bases and J lost 6 bases. The CDR3 runs to 17 residues.

This clone was picked up a small number of times. At one end, the junction sequence differs from germline, possibly due to a read error. The chain carries TRBV2 and TRBJ2-7; the D gene is possibly TRBD2 (5 bases). Germline lookup yields CDR1 SNHLY and CDR2 FYNNEI. This CDR3 has 13 residues. The CDR3 reads CASREDYAYEQYF. CDR3 sequence (DNA): TGTGCCAGCAGAGAAGACTACGCCTACGAGCAGTACTTC.